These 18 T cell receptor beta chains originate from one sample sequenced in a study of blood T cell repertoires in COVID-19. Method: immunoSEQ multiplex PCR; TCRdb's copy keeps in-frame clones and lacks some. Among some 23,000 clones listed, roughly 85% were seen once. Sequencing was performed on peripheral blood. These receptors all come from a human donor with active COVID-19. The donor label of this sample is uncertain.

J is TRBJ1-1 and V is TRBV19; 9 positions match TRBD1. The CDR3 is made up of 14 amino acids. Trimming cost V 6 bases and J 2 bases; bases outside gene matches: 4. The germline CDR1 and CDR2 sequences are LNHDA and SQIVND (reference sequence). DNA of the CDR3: TGTGCCAGTAGCCAGGACAGGGGCAACACTGAAGCTTTCTTT. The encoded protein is CASSQDRGNTEAFF.

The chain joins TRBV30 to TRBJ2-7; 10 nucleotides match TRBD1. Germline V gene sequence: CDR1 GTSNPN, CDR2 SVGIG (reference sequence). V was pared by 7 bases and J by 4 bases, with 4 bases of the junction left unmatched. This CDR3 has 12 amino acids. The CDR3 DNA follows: TGTGCCTCTGGACAGGGGGGGTACGAGCAGTACTTC. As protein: CASGQGGYEQYF. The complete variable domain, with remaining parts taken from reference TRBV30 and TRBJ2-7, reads SQTIHQWPATLVQPVGSPLSLECTVEGTSNPNLYWYRQAAGRGLQLLFYSVGIGQISSEVPQNLSASRPQDRQFILSSKKLLLSDSGFYLCASGQGGYEQYFGPGTRLTVT.

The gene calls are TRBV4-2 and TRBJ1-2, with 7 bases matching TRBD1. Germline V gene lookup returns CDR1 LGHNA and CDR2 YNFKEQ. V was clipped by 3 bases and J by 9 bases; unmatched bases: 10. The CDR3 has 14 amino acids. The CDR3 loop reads CASSHTGTAPSYTF. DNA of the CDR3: TGTGCCAGCAGCCATACCGGGACAGCCCCTAGCTACACCTTC.

For the CDR3, the DNA is TGTGCCAGCAGCCTACCGGGACAGGGTTTGTATGAGCAGTTCTTC. Residues: CASSLPGQGLYEQFF. The chain carries TRBV11-3 and TRBJ2-1, with TRBD1 matching 9 bases. Germline CDR1 is SGHNT and CDR2 is YENEEA. V lost 5 bases to trimming and J lost 8 bases; unmatched junction nucleotides: 10. This CDR3 region has 15 residues.

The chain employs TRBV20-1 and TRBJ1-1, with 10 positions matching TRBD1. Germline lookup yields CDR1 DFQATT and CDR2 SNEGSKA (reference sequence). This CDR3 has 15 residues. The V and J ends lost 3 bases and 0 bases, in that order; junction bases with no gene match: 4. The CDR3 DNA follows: TGCAGTGCTAGTAGGACAGGGGGGATGAACACTGAAGCTTTCTTT. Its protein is CSASRTGGMNTEAFF.

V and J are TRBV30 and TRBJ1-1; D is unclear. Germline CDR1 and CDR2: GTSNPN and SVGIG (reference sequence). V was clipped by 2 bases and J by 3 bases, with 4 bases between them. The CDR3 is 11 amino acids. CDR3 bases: TGTGCCTGGAGTCGGGACACTGAAGCTTTCTTT. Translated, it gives CAWSRDTEAFF. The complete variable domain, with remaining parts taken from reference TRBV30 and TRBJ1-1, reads SQTIHQWPATLVQPVGSPLSLECTVEGTSNPNLYWYRQAAGRGLQLLFYSVGIGQISSEVPQNLSASRPQDRQFILSSKKLLLSDSGFYLCAWSRDTEAFFGQGTRLTVV.

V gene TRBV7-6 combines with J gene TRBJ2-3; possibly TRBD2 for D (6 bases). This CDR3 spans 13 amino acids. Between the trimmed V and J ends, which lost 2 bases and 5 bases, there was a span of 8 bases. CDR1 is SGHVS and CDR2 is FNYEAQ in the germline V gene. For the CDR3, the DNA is TGTGCCAGCAGCTTATACGGGGGAGATACGCAGTATTTT. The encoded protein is CASSLYGGDTQYF.

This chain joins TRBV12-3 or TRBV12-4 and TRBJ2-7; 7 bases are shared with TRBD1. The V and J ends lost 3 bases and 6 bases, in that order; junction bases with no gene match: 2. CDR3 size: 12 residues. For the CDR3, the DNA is TGTGCCAGCAGTTTTTACAGGGGCGAGCAGTACTTC. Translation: CASSFYRGEQYF.

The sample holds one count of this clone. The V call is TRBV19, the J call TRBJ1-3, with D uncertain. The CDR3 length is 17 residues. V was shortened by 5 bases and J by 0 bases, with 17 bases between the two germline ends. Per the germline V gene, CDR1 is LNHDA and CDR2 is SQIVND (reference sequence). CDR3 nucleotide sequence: TGTGCCAGTAGTGTCACCGGGAGAATACCCTCTGGAAACACCATATATTTT. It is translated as CASSVTGRIPSGNTIYF. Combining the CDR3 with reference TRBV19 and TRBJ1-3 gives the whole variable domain DGGITQSPKYLFRKEGQNVTLSCEQNLNHDAMYWYRQDPGQGLRLIYYSQIVNDFQKGDIAEGYSVSREKKESFPLTVTSAQKNPTAFYLCASSVTGRIPSGNTIYFGEGSWLTVV.

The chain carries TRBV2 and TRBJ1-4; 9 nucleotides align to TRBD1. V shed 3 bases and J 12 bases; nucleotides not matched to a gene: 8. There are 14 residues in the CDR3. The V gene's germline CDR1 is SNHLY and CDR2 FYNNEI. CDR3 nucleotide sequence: TGTGCCAGCAGTGAGGACAGGGGAACCGTGGAACTGTTTTTT. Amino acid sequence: CASSEDRGTVELFF.

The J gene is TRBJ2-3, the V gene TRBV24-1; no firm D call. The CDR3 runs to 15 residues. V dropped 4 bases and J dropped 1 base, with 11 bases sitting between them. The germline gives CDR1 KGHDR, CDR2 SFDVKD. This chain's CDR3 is CATSDPAGGTDTQYF. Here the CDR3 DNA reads TGTGCCACCAGTGACCCCGCCGGAGGCACAGATACGCAGTATTTT.

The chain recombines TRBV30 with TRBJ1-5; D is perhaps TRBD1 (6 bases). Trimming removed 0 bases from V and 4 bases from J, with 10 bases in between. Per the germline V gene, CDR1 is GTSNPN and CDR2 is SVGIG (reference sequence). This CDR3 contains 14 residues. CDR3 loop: CAWSVVGANQPQHF. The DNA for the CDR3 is TGTGCCTGGAGTGTAGTGGGGGCTAATCAGCCCCAGCATTTT.

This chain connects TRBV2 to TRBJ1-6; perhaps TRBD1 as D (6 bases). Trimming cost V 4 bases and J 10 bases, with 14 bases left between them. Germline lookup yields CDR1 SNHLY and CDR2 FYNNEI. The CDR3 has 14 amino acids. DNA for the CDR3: TGTGCCAGCAGTGTCGACAGGTGGGACTCACCCCTCCACTTT. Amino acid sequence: CASSVDRWDSPLHF.

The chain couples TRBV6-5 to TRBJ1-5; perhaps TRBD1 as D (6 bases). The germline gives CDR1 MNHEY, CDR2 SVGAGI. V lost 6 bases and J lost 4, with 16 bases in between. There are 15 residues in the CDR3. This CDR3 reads CASRPDPTGNQPQHF. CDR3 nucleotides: TGTGCCAGCAGACCCGACCCGACAGGTAATCAGCCCCAGCATTTT.

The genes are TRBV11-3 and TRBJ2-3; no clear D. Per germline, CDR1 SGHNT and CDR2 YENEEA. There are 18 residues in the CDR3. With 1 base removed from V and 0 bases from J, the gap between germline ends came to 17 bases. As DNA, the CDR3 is TGTGCCAGCAGCTTAGTGCCTTCCATTAGAACTAGCACAGATACGCAGTATTTT. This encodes CASSLVPSIRTSTDTQYF.

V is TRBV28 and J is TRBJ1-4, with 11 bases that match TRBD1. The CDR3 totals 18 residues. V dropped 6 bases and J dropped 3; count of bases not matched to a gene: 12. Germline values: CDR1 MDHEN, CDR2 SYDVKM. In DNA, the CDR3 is TGTGCCAGCAGCACCCCGGGACAGGGGGTCGGGGCTAATGAAAAACTGTTTTTT. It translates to CASSTPGQGVGANEKLFF. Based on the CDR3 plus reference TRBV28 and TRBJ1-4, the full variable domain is DVKVTQSSRYLVKRTGEKVFLECVQDMDHENMFWYRQDPGLGLRLIYFSYDVKMKEKGDIPEGYSVSREKKERFSLILESASTNQTSMYLCASSTPGQGVGANEKLFFGSGTQLSVL.

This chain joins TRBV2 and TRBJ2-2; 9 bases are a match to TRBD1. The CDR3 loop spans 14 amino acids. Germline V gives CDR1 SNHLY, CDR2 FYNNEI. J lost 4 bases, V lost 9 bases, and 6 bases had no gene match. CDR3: CASTGTGSTGELFF. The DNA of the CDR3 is TGTGCCAGTACCGGGACAGGGAGCACCGGGGAGCTGTTTTTT. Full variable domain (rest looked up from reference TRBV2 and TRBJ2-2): EPEVTQTPSHQVTQMGQEVILRCVPISNHLYFYWYRQILGQKVEFLVSFYNNEISEKSEIFDDQFSVERPDGSNFTLKIRSTKLEDSAMYFCASTGTGSTGELFFGEGSRLTVL.

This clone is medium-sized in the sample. Here the CDR3 reads CAGLQGAEDTQYF. CDR3 sequence (DNA): TGTGCCGGACTTCAGGGGGCTGAAGATACGCAGTATTTT. The V and J genes are TRBV2 and TRBJ2-3; 8 nucleotides agree with TRBD1. The CDR3 length is 13 residues. V trimming: 11 bases; J trimming: 5 bases; junction bases outside the gene matches: 9. From germline, CDR1 is SNHLY and CDR2 FYNNEI.